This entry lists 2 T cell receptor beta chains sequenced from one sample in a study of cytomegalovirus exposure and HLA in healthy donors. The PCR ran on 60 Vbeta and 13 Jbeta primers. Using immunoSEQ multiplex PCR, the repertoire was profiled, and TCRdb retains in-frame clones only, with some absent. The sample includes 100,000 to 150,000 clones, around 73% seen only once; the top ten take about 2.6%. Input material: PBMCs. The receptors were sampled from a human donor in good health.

The CDR3 region has the DNA TGTGCCAGCAGCCTTATTGGAGGGGAATACGAGCAGTACTTC. Protein product: CASSLIGGEYEQYF. The genes are TRBV5-6 and TRBJ2-7; TRBD2 is a possible D gene (6 bases). The CDR3 length is 14 residues. V lost 4 bases to trimming and J lost 4 bases, with 15 bases between them. CDR1 and CDR2 from the germline V gene are SGHDT and YYEEEE.

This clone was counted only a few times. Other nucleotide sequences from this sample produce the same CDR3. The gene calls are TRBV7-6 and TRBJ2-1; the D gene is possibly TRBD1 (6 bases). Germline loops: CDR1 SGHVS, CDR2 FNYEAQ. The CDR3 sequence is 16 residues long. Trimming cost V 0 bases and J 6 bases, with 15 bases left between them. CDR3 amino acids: CASSLAGQYAGNEQFF. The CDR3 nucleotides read TGTGCCAGCAGCTTAGCAGGACAGTACGCCGGCAATGAGCAGTTCTTC. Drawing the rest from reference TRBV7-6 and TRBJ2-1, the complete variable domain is GAGVSQSPRYKVTKRGQDVALRCDPISGHVSLYWYRQALGQGPEFLTYFNYEAQQDKSGLPNDRFSAERPEGSISTLTIQRTEQRDSAMYRCASSLAGQYAGNEQFFGPGTRLTVL.